The sequence of this T cell receptor beta chain was determined in a study of blood T cells in healthy people across ages. Through a sample-barcoded 5' primer and a J-beta primer mix, a second PCR was run for roughly 6 to 12 cycles. TCRdb passed the 5' RACE reads through MiXCR, listing each CDR3 protein once. The sample contains 1.5 million to 2 million distinct CDR3 sequences, 28% of which appear only once. Trimming cost V 5 bases and J 6 bases, with 5 bases left between them. The CDR3 has 11 residues. Aged about 6 to 95, donors were systemically healthy Caucasians from Russia. This clonotype was seen ten or more times.

The chain recombines TRBV12-3 or TRBV12-4 with TRBJ1-5; D is undetermined. Material: blood. The source of this sequence is a woman in her 30s in good health. For the CDR3, the DNA is TGTGCCAGCAGTATAAGTCAGCCCCAGCATTTT. Its translation: CASSISQPQHF.